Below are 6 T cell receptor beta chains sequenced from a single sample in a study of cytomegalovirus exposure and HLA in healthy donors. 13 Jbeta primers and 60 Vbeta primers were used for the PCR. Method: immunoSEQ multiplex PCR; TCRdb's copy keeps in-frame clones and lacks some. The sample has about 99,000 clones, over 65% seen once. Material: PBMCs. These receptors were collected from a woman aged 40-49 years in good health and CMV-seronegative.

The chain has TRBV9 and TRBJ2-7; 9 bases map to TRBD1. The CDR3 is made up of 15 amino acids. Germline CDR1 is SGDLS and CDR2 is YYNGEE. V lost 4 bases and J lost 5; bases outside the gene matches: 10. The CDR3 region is CASSTSGTGNHEQYF. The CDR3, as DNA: TGTGCCAGCAGCACCTCCGGGACAGGGAACCACGAGCAGTACTTC. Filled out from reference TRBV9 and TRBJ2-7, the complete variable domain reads DSGVTQTPKHLITATGQRVTLRCSPRSGDLSVYWYQQSLDQGLQFLIQYYNGEERAKGNILERFSAQQFPDLHSELNLSSLELGDSALYFCASSTSGTGNHEQYFGPGTRLTVT.

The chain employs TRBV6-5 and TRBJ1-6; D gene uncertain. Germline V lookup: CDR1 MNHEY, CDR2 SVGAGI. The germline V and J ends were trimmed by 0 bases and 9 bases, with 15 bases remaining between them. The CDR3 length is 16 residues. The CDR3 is CASSYSSGGGGSPLHF. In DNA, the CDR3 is TGTGCCAGCAGTTACTCTTCCGGAGGTGGCGGTTCACCCCTCCACTTT.

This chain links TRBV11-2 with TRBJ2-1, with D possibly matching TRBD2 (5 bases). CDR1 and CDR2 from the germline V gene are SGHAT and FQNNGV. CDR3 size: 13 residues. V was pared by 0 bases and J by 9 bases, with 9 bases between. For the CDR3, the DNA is TGTGCCAGCAGCTTAGATTTCGGGGTTGAGCAGTTCTTC. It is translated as CASSLDFGVEQFF.

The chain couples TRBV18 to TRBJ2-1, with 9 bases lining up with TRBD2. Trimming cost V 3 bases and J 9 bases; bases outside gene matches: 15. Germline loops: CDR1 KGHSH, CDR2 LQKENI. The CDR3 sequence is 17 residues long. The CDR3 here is CASSPLGRGLAGTEQFF. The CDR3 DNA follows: TGTGCCAGCTCACCGCTTGGGAGGGGGCTAGCGGGAACTGAGCAGTTCTTC.

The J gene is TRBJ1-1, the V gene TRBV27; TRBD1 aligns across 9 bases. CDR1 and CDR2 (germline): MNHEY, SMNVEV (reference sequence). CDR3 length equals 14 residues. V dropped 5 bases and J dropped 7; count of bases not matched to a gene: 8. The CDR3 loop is CASSPGQGMGEAFF. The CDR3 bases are TGTGCCAGCAGTCCTGGACAGGGGATGGGTGAAGCTTTCTTT.

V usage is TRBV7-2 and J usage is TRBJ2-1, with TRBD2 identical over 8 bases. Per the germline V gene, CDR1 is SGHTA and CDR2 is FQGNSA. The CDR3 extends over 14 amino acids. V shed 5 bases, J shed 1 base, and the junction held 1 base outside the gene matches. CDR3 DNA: TGTGCCAGCAGCGGACTAGCTTCCTACAATGAGCAGTTCTTC. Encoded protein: CASSGLASYNEQFF. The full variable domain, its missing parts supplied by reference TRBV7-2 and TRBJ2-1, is GAGVSQSPSNKVTEKGKDVELRCDPISGHTALYWYRQSLGQGLEFLIYFQGNSAPDKSGLPSDRFSAERTGGSVSTLTIQRTQQEDSAVYLCASSGLASYNEQFFGPGTRLTVL.